This T cell receptor (beta chain) was sequenced during a study of cytomegalovirus exposure and HLA in healthy donors. Points from the study as a whole: The later analysis indicated that the majority of CMV-associated TCR beta chains appeared HLA-restricted. Researchers left out some V segments, among them TRBV6-2 and TRBV6-3, as indistinguishable. According to an earlier analysis, most TCR beta V segments yielded productive rearrangements about 87% or about 30% of the time.

Losses at the gene ends were 2 bases for V and 6 bases for J; bases not matched to a gene: 6. CDR3 size: 16 residues. The germline V gene encodes CDR1 KGHSH and CDR2 LQKENI. Turning to this clone: Antigen specificity is unknown.

A multiplex PCR was run with 60 Vbeta primers and 13 Jbeta primers. Generated by immunoSEQ multiplex PCR, the TCRdb table keeps only in-frame clones and is missing some. This sample has 140,000 or so clones, with 70% to 85% found just once. The V call is TRBV18, the J call TRBJ2-7; 14 nucleotides align to TRBD2. The sequence was collected from a man aged 35 to 55 in good health and CMV-seronegative. The sequenced sample was PBMCs. In DNA, the CDR3 is TGTGCCAGCTCACCAGACCCGGGACTAGCGGGAGTCGAGCAGTACTTC. Amino acid sequence: CASSPDPGLAGVEQYF.